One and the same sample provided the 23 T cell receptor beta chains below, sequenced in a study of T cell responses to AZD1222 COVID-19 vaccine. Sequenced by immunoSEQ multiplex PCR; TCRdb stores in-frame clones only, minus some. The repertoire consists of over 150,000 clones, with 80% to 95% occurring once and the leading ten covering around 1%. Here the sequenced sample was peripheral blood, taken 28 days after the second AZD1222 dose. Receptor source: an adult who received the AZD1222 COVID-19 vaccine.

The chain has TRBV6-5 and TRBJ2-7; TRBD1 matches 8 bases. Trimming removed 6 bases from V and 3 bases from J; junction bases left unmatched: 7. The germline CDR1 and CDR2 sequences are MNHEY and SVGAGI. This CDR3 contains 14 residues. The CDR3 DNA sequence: TGTGCCAGCAGGGGACAGGCCGCTTTCTACGAGCAGTACTTC. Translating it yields CASRGQAAFYEQYF.

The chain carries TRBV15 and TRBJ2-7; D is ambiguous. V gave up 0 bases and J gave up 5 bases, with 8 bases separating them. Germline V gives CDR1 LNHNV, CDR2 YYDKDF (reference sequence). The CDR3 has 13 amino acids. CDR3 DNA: TGTGCCACCAGCAGAGAGGTTGCCCACGAGCAGTACTTC. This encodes CATSREVAHEQYF.

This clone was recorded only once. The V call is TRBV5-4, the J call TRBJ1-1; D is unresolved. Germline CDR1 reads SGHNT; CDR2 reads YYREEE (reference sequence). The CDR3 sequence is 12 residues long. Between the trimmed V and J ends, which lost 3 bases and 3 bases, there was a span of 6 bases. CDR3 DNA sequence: TGTGCCAGCAGCTACGGAGACACTGAAGCTTTCTTT. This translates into CASSYGDTEAFF.

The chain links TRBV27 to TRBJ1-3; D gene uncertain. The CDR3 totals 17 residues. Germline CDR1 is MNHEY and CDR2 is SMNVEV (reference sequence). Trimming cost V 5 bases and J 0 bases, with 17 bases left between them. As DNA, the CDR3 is TGTGCCAGCAGTCCAACCTTAGTGGGGAACTCTGGAAACACCATATATTTT. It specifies CASSPTLVGNSGNTIYF.

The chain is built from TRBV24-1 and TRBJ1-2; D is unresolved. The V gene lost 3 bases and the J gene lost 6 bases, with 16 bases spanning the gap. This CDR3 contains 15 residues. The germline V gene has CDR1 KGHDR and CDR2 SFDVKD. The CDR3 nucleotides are TGTGCCACCAGTGATCCCCCAGCAGCTAGGGATGGCTACACCTTC. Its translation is CATSDPPAARDGYTF.

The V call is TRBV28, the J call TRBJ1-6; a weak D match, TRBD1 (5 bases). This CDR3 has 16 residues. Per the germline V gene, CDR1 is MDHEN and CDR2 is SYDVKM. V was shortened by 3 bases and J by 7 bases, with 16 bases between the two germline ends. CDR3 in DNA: TGTGCCAGCAGTTTTAGGCGCGGGACGCAAAATTCACCCCTCCACTTT. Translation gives CASSFRRGTQNSPLHF.

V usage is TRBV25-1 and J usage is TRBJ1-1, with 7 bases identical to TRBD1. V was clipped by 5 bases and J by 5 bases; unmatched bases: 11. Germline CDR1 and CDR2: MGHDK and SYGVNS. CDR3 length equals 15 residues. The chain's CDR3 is CASSLQQGLRTEAFF. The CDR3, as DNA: TGTGCCAGCAGTCTACAACAGGGGTTGCGGACTGAAGCTTTCTTT.

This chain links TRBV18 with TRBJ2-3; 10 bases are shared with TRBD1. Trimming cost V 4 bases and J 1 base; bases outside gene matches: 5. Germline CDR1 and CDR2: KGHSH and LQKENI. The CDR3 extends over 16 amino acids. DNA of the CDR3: TGTGCCAGCTCACACTCCGGGACAGGGGGCACAGATACGCAGTATTTT. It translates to CASSHSGTGGTDTQYF.

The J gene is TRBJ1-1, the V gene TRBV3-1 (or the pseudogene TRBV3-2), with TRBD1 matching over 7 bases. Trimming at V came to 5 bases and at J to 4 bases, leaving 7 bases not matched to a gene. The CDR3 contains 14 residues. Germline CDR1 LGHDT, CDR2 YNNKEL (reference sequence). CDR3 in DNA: TGTGCCAGCAGCAACAGGGGTGGGAGCACTGAAGCTTTCTTT. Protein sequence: CASSNRGGSTEAFF.

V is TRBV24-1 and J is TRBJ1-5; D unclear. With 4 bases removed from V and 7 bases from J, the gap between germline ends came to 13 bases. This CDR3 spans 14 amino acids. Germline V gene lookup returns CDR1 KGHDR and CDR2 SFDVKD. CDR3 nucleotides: TGTGCCACCAGTGACAGCAGGTCCGGACAGCCCCAGCATTTT. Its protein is CATSDSRSGQPQHF.

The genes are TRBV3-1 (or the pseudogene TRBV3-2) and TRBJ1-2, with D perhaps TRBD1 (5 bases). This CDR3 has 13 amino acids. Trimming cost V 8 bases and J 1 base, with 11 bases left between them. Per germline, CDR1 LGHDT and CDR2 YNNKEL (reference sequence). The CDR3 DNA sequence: TGTGCCAGCGCCGGGGACTTTAACTATGGCTACACCTTC. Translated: CASAGDFNYGYTF.

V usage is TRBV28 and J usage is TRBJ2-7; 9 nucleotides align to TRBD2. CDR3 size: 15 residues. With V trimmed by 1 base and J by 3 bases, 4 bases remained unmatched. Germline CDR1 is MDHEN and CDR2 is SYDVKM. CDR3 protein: CASSLFAGGIYEQYF. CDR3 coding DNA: TGTGCCAGCAGTTTATTCGCGGGGGGGATCTACGAGCAGTACTTC. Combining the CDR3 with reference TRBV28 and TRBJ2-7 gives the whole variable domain DVKVTQSSRYLVKRTGEKVFLECVQDMDHENMFWYRQDPGLGLRLIYFSYDVKMKEKGDIPEGYSVSREKKERFSLILESASTNQTSMYLCASSLFAGGIYEQYFGPGTRLTVT.

CDR3 DNA sequence: TGTGCCTCTGGGACAGGGGCCTACAATGAGCAGTTCTTC. Its translation: CASGTGAYNEQFF. The gene calls are TRBV6-5 and TRBJ2-1, with 10 bases lining up with TRBD1. The CDR3 length is 13 residues. V shed 11 bases and J 2 bases; nucleotides not matched to a gene: 3. CDR1 is MNHEY, CDR2 SVGAGI, per germline.

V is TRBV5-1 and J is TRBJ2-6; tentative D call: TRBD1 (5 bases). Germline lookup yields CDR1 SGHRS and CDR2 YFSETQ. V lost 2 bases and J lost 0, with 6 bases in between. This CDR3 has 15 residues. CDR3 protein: CASSLTGSGANVLTF. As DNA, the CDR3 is TGCGCCAGCAGCTTAACAGGCTCTGGGGCCAACGTCCTGACTTTC. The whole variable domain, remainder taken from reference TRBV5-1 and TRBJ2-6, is KAGVTQTPRYLIKTRGQQVTLSCSPISGHRSVSWYQQTPGQGLQFLFEYFSETQRNKGNFPGRFSGRQFSNSRSEMNVSTLELGDSALYLCASSLTGSGANVLTFGAGSRLTVL.

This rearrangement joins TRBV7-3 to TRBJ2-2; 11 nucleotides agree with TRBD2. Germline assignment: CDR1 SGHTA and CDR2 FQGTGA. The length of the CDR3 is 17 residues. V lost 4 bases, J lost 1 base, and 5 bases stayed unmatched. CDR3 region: CASSSRLAGLNTGELFF. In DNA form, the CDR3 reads TGTGCCAGCAGCTCTCGACTAGCGGGGTTGAACACCGGGGAGCTGTTTTTT.

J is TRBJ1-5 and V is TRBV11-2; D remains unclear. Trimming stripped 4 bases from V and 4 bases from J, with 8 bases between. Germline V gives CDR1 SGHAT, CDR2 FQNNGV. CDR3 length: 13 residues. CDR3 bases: TGTGCCAGCAGCTCCAGTACTAATCAGCCCCAGCATTTT. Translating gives CASSSSTNQPQHF. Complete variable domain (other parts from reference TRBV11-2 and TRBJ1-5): EAGVAQSPRYKIIEKRQSVAFWCNPISGHATLYWYQQILGQGPKLLIQFQNNGVVDDSQLPKDRFSAERLKGVDSTLKIQPAKLEDSAVYLCASSSSTNQPQHFGDGTRLSIL.

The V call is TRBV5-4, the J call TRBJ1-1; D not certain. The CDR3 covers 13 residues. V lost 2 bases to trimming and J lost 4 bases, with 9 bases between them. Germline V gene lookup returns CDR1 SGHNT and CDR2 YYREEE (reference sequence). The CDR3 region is CASSFGEVTEAFF. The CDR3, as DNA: TGTGCCAGCAGCTTCGGAGAGGTCACTGAAGCTTTCTTT.

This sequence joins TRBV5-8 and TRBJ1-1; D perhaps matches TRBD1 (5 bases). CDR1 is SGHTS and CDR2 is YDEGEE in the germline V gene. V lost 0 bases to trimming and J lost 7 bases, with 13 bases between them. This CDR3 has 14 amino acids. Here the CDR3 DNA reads TGTGCCAGCAGCTTGGGGCAGGGCGTTAGTGAAGCTTTCTTT. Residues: CASSLGQGVSEAFF. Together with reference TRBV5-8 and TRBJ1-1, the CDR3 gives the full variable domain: EAGVTQSPTHLIKTRGQQATLRCSPISGHTSVYWYQQALGLGLQFLLWYDEGEERNRGNFPPRFSGRQFPNYSSELNVNALELEDSALYLCASSLGQGVSEAFFGQGTRLTVV.

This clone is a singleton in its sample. The CDR3 DNA follows: TGTGCCAGCTCCACTTTCCGGGCTACGGCTTATGGCTACACCTTC. Encoded protein: CASSTFRATAYGYTF. The rearrangement links TRBV6-5 to TRBJ1-2; D is ambiguous. V lost 8 bases and J lost 5, with 21 bases in between. The CDR3 loop spans 15 amino acids. In germline, CDR1 is MNHEY, CDR2 SVGAGI.

CDR3 nucleotides: TGTGCCAGCAGCTCCTCCGGGACAGGGTGGGATACGCAGTATTTT. It codes for CASSSSGTGWDTQYF. The genes are TRBV11-3 and TRBJ2-3; 9 bases match TRBD1. This CDR3 is 15 amino acids long. Germline V lookup: CDR1 SGHNT, CDR2 YENEEA. The ends lost 4 bases at V and 6 bases at J; junction bases unmatched: 8.

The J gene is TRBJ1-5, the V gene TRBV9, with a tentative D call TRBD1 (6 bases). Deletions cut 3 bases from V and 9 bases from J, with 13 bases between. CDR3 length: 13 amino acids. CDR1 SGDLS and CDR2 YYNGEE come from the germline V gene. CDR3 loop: CASSEGGSGPQHF. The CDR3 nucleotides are TGTGCCAGCAGCGAGGGGGGCTCCGGGCCCCAGCATTTT.

The chain's CDR3 is CASSEGDSETYEQYF. The CDR3 DNA is TGTGCCAGCAGTGAAGGGGACAGTGAAACCTACGAGCAGTACTTC. J is TRBJ2-7 and V is TRBV2; 7 bases match TRBD1. The CDR3 has 15 residues. CDR1 and CDR2 (germline): SNHLY, FYNNEI. The V segment lost 1 base and the J segment 2 bases; nucleotides outside the gene matches: 5.

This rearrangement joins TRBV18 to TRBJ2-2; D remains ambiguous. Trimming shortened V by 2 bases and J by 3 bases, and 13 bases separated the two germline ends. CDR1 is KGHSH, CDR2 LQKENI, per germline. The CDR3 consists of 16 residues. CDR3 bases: TGTGCCAGCTCACCAGATAAACAGCGCTACACCGGGGAGCTGTTTTTT. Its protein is CASSPDKQRYTGELFF. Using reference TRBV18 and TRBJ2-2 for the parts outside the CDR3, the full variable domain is NAGVMQNPRHLVRRRGQEARLRCSPMKGHSHVYWYRQLPEEGLKFMVYLQKENIIDESGMPKERFSAEFPKEGPSILRIQQVVRGDSAAYFCASSPDKQRYTGELFFGEGSRLTVL.